This T cell receptor (beta chain) was profiled in a study of OX40 agonist ivuxolimab in advanced cancers. Regarding the research as a whole: Ivuxolimab, which targeted the costimulatory receptor OX40 (CD134), was an agonistic, fully human IgG2 monoclonal antibody. The paper covers the monotherapy dose-escalation part of the phase I ivuxolimab trial, which included N ≈ 50 patients. In the dose-escalation cohort, more than 80% of patients were male, and the mean age was roughly 56 years with a range of roughly 20 to 85. Peripheral TCRbeta sequencing was intended to test whether TCR sequence diversity was altered and clonal T-cell expansion was caused by ivuxolimab. Of the approximately 50 dose-escalation patients, hepatocellular carcinoma was present in roughly 19, melanoma in approximately 15, renal cell carcinoma in 9 and head and neck cancer in 9. Intravenous ivuxolimab was administered to patients every 2 weeks at six dose levels: 0.01, 0.1, 0.3, 1.5, 3 and 10 mg/kg. Prior anti-PD-1, anti-PD-L1 or anti-CTLA-4 therapy was permitted, and checkpoint inhibitors had been received by less than 45% of dose-escalation patients. Three dose-escalation patients achieved partial responses, one with hepatocellular carcinoma and two with cutaneous melanoma. The study at large found these results: On average, CD8+ T cells showed more expanded clones than CD4+ T cells after ivuxolimab. Low levels of normalized T-cell clonal expansion were also seen in some nonresponding patients. The antigen specificity of the clonally expanded peripheral T cells was not determined. Clonal expansion of both CD4+ and CD8+ blood T cells was observed from baseline to week 6 at doses 0.1 to 3.0 mg/kg. In the 0.1-3.0 mg/kg groups, partial responders were among the patients with the lowest normalized peripheral clonal expansion, particularly in CD8+ T cells.

In regard to this clone: Its antigen target is currently unknown. No per-base quality is available; no much larger clone lies one base away.

To sequence the TCRbeta CDR3 region, genomic DNA was isolated from the sorted cells. The immunoSEQ Assay was used for sequencing of TCRbeta CDR3 regions. TCRdb re-hosts the immuneACCESS table, in-frame sequences only. Its copies lack some clones; in the studies checked, an unresolved V gene accounts for under half of them, and the cause for the rest is not known. The sample data list approximately 68,000 clones, and about 90% of these were observed just once. Approximately 4% of the sample lies in the top ten. The trial excluded patients who had a history of autoimmune disease or were on systemic immunosuppression. Peripheral blood for TCR sequencing was collected from all dose cohorts at baseline, on cycle 4 day 1, and on cycle 7 day 1. Samples were obtained from an open-label, multicenter, first-in-human phase I dose-escalation trial of ivuxolimab. Adults with locally advanced or metastatic melanoma, renal cell carcinoma, hepatocellular carcinoma or head and neck squamous cell carcinoma were enrolled in the trial. Before TCR sequencing, CD4+ T cells and CD8+ T cells were sorted from peripheral blood as separate populations.

The CDR3 contains 13 residues, cysteine and phenylalanine counted. Only the CDR3 portion is preserved as DNA: 39 bases, with reading frame beginning at the first base. The germline V gene (reference sequence) gives CDR1 as MNHNY and CDR2 as SVGAGI. The junction shows trimming of 9 bases on V and 7 bases on J, plus 16 bases between the germline ends. The V gene is TRBV6-6 and the J gene is TRBJ1-5; the D gene identity is not certain. Sequencing was performed on CD4+ or CD8+ T cells sorted from blood, taken in a trial of the OX40 agonist ivuxolimab. This sequence originates from an adult with an advanced solid tumor such as melanoma, head and neck, liver or kidney cancer. CDR3 loop: CASNRGSEQPQHF. In nucleotides, the sequence is TGTGCCAGTAACCGGGGTTCCGAGCAGCCCCAGCATTTT.